The 30 T cell receptor beta chains given below trace back to one sample, sequenced in a study of blood T cell repertoires in COVID-19. Sequencing was performed with immunoSEQ multiplex PCR; in TCRdb, only in-frame clones are kept and a portion is missing. This sample carries around 420,000 clones, 88% of them seen once, and the ten largest clones take about 2.1%. Sequenced input: PBMCs or T cells enriched from blood (not recorded which). The receptor source for this set is a woman aged 40 to 55 with acute COVID-19.

This chain uses TRBV30 with TRBJ1-5; 8 nucleotides align to TRBD1. CDR1 is GTSNPN, CDR2 SVGIG, per germline (reference sequence). The V and J ends lost 3 bases and 5 bases, in that order; junction bases with no gene match: 3. The CDR3 is made up of 13 amino acids. The CDR3 reads CAWRDRGDQPQHF. The DNA for the CDR3 is TGTGCCTGGAGAGACAGGGGCGATCAGCCCCAGCATTTT. Together with reference TRBV30 and TRBJ1-5, the CDR3 gives the full variable domain: SQTIHQWPATLVQPVGSPLSLECTVEGTSNPNLYWYRQAAGRGLQLLFYSVGIGQISSEVPQNLSASRPQDRQFILSSKKLLLSDSGFYLCAWRDRGDQPQHFGDGTRLSIL.

The chain has TRBV5-4 and TRBJ2-2, with 10 bases matching TRBD2. V dropped 4 bases and J dropped 6; count of bases not matched to a gene: 12. CDR3 length equals 17 residues. CDR1 is SGHNT, CDR2 YYREEE, per germline (reference sequence). The CDR3 DNA follows: TGTGCCAGCAGCGCTCTTATCCAGCGGGGGGGCCCCGGGGAGCTGTTTTTT. It yields the protein CASSALIQRGGPGELFF.

CDR3 region: CASSLVPGGDTGELFF. The CDR3 coding sequence is TGCGCCAGCAGCTTGGTTCCGGGGGGGGACACCGGGGAGCTGTTTTTT. V gene TRBV5-1 combines with J gene TRBJ2-2, with TRBD2 matching over 8 bases. The germline V gene has CDR1 SGHRS and CDR2 YFSETQ. Trimming took 0 bases from V and 3 from J; bases not matched to a gene: 4. The CDR3 is 16 amino acids.

The count of this clone is one. This chain uses TRBV28 with TRBJ2-1, with TRBD1 matching 10 bases. V trimming: 5 bases; J trimming: 3 bases; junction bases outside the gene matches: 7. The CDR3 has 16 residues. In germline, CDR1 is MDHEN, CDR2 SYDVKM. The CDR3 coding sequence is TGTGCCAGCAGTATAGTTGGGACAGGGGACTACAATGAGCAGTTCTTC. It translates to CASSIVGTGDYNEQFF.

The chain combines TRBV27 with TRBJ2-2; weak D call: TRBD2 (7 bases). V lost 0 bases and J 7 bases, leaving 15 bases between the germline ends. Germline CDR1 MNHEY, CDR2 SMNVEV (reference sequence). CDR3 length: 16 residues. DNA of the CDR3: TGTGCCAGCAGTTTATCAGGGGGGGCCTTAGGCGGGGAGCTGTTTTTT. Protein: CASSLSGGALGGELFF.

The count of this clone is one. This rearrangement joins TRBV7-2 to TRBJ2-5; 8 nucleotides align to TRBD1. Germline V gives CDR1 SGHTA, CDR2 FQGNSA. This CDR3 spans 15 amino acids. After removal of 7 bases from V and 4 bases from J, the junction contained 11 bases not matched to a gene. The CDR3 DNA reads TGTGCCAGCACTTTCCAACAGGGGGTACGAGAGACCCAGTACTTC. It specifies CASTFQQGVRETQYF. Full variable domain (rest looked up from reference TRBV7-2 and TRBJ2-5): GAGVSQSPSNKVTEKGKDVELRCDPISGHTALYWYRQSLGQGLEFLIYFQGNSAPDKSGLPSDRFSAERTGGSVSTLTIQRTQQEDSAVYLCASTFQQGVRETQYFGPGTRLLVL.

This CDR3 is CASSQGGSRMNTEAFF. The CDR3 DNA follows: TGTGCCAGCAGCCAAGGCGGTTCCCGAATGAACACTGAAGCTTTCTTT. The rearrangement links TRBV3-1 (or the pseudogene TRBV3-2) to TRBJ1-1; D is undetermined. Germline loops: CDR1 LGHDT, CDR2 YNNKEL (reference sequence). This CDR3 region has 16 residues. Trimming took off 1 base at V and 0 bases at J, with 12 bases between the two ends.

This clone has a single count. This chain uses TRBV20-1 with TRBJ1-5; 8 bases map to TRBD1. CDR3 length: 15 residues. V was pared by 3 bases and J by 0 bases, with 4 bases of the junction left unmatched. Germline-derived CDR1 and CDR2 are DFQATT and SNEGSKA (reference sequence). The CDR3 region has the DNA TGCAGTGCTAGTGGACAGGGAATTAGCAATCAGCCCCAGCATTTT. It translates to CSASGQGISNQPQHF.

This chain joins TRBV14 and TRBJ1-2; TRBD1 is a possible D gene (5 bases). The germline V gene has CDR1 SGHDN and CDR2 FVKESK. The length of the CDR3 is 16 residues. Trimming removed 2 bases at V and 8 bases at J, with 21 bases between. In DNA form, the CDR3 reads TGTGCCAGCAGCCAACAGGAGCAGGGTTTCTTGGAGGGCTACACCTTC. Translation gives CASSQQEQGFLEGYTF. Full variable domain (rest looked up from reference TRBV14 and TRBJ1-2): EAGVTQFPSHSVIEKGQTVTLRCDPISGHDNLYWYRRVMGKEIKFLLHFVKESKQDESGMPNNRFLAERTGGTYSTLKVQPAELEDSGVYFCASSQQEQGFLEGYTFGSGTRLTVV.

This chain connects TRBV25-1 to TRBJ2-2; TRBD1 matches at 10 bases. Trimming took 6 bases from V and 4 from J; bases not matched to a gene: 8. Germline V gene lookup returns CDR1 MGHDK and CDR2 SYGVNS. This CDR3 region has 16 residues. CDR3 region: CASRGDRGRFTGELFF. CDR3 coding DNA: TGTGCCAGCAGGGGCGACAGGGGGCGCTTCACCGGGGAGCTGTTTTTT.

The rearrangement joins TRBV4-1 to TRBJ1-3; TRBD1 matches 10 bases. CDR1 is MGHRA and CDR2 is YSYEKL in the germline V gene. Trimming at V came to 4 bases and at J to 3 bases, leaving 6 bases not matched to a gene. CDR3 length equals 16 residues. The CDR3 DNA follows: TGCGCCAGCAGCCCGGGGACAGGGGAAAGTGGAAACACCATATATTTT. Amino acids: CASSPGTGESGNTIYF.

This chain uses TRBV19 with TRBJ1-1, with D possibly matching TRBD1 (5 bases). This CDR3 spans 13 amino acids. Germline CDR1 is LNHDA and CDR2 is SQIVND (reference sequence). The ends were cut back, 6 bases at V and 8 bases at J, with 16 bases in the middle. Here the CDR3 reads CASRFSRGAEAFF. CDR3 sequence (DNA): TGTGCCAGTAGGTTCTCTAGGGGCGCCGAAGCTTTCTTT.

This chain uses TRBV2 with TRBJ2-3; 7 positions match TRBD2. CDR1 and CDR2 (germline): SNHLY, FYNNEI. This CDR3 spans 14 amino acids. The ends lost 6 bases at V and 6 bases at J; junction bases unmatched: 9. The CDR3 loop is CASSESGVGDTQYF. DNA for the CDR3: TGTGCCAGCAGCGAGAGCGGGGTTGGTGATACGCAGTATTTT.

There are a few counts of this clone. This chain joins TRBV2 and TRBJ2-2, with D uncertain. The CDR3 runs to 15 residues. Germline lookup yields CDR1 SNHLY and CDR2 FYNNEI. Trimming left V 1 base short and J 4 bases short, with 10 bases between. Here the CDR3 DNA reads TGTGCCAGCAGTGAAGATGCTAGTTCCACCGGGGAGCTGTTTTTT. It is translated as CASSEDASSTGELFF.

The chain employs TRBV5-1 and TRBJ1-2, with 10 bases identical to TRBD1. Germline V gene lookup returns CDR1 SGHRS and CDR2 YFSETQ. The CDR3 is 17 amino acids. Unmatched junction bases numbered 7, after V lost 0 bases and J lost 2 bases. The CDR3 DNA is TGCGCCAGCAGCTTGGTGAGGGACAGGGGCGCAAACTATGGCTACACCTTC. It yields the protein CASSLVRDRGANYGYTF.

This clone was seen just once. V usage is TRBV20-1 and J usage is TRBJ2-1; no clear D gene. Germline V CDR1 and CDR2: DFQATT, SNEGSKA (reference sequence). V lost 6 bases to trimming and J lost 7 bases, with 10 bases between them. This CDR3 region has 11 residues. The DNA for the CDR3 is TGCAGTGCCCTCGTCCTAAATGAGCAGTTCTTC. It translates to CSALVLNEQFF.

The chain links TRBV2 to TRBJ2-1; TRBD2 matches at 12 bases. This CDR3 is 15 amino acids long. The ends lost 1 base at V and 5 bases at J; junction bases unmatched: 0. Germline CDR1 reads SNHLY; CDR2 reads FYNNEI. CDR3 amino acids: CASSEGTSGNNEQFF. In DNA, the CDR3 is TGTGCCAGCAGTGAAGGGACTAGCGGGAACAATGAGCAGTTCTTC.

This rearrangement joins TRBV5-4 to TRBJ2-3; 8 positions match TRBD2. Per germline, CDR1 SGHNT and CDR2 YYREEE (reference sequence). The CDR3 runs 18 residues. The V segment lost 0 bases and the J segment 6 bases; nucleotides outside the gene matches: 15. The CDR3 DNA reads TGTGCCAGCAGCTTGGATAGACTAGCGTATCCGGGAGCGGATACGCAGTATTTT. Its translation is CASSLDRLAYPGADTQYF.

This chain links TRBV12-3 or TRBV12-4 with TRBJ1-2; D is undetermined. With 3 bases removed from V and 5 bases from J, the gap between germline ends came to 7 bases. The length of the CDR3 is 12 residues. The chain's CDR3 is CASSLHKYGYTF. In nucleotides, the CDR3 is TGTGCCAGCAGTTTGCACAAGTATGGCTACACCTTC.

The chain uses TRBV18 and TRBJ2-4; 9 bases fit TRBD1. The CDR3 runs 15 residues. Trimming at V came to 3 bases and at J to 4 bases, leaving 4 bases not matched to a gene. CDR1 KGHSH and CDR2 LQKENI come from the germline V gene. The CDR3 loop is CASSPTGGIKNIQYF. The CDR3 DNA sequence: TGTGCCAGCTCACCGACAGGGGGGATTAAAAACATTCAGTACTTC.

This clone has only one observation. The V and J genes are TRBV10-3 and TRBJ2-3; D perhaps matches TRBD1 (5 bases). The V gene's germline CDR1 is ENHRY and CDR2 SYGVKD. CDR3 length equals 13 residues. Trimming stripped 4 bases from V and 4 bases from J, with 9 bases between. Here the CDR3 reads CAISVWGSDTQYF. The CDR3, as DNA: TGTGCCATCAGTGTCTGGGGCTCAGATACGCAGTATTTT.

The V and J genes are TRBV19 and TRBJ1-2, with D tentatively TRBD1 (6 bases). Germline-derived CDR1 and CDR2 are LNHDA and SQIVND (reference sequence). Trimming shortened V by 4 bases and J by 6 bases, and 9 bases separated the two germline ends. This CDR3 spans 12 amino acids. This chain's CDR3 is CASSNRDHGYTF. The CDR3, as DNA: TGTGCCAGTAGTAACAGGGACCATGGCTACACCTTC.

This clone was seen more than once but under ten times. Within the sample, other DNA sequences also encode this same CDR3. The chain uses TRBV5-4 and TRBJ1-1; D ambiguous. With 2 bases removed from V and 4 bases from J, the gap between germline ends came to 9 bases. This CDR3 is built from 13 residues. Germline V gene lookup returns CDR1 SGHNT and CDR2 YYREEE (reference sequence). The CDR3 coding sequence is TGTGCCAGCAGCTTTCGGGGTGGCACTGAAGCTTTCTTT. This gives the protein CASSFRGGTEAFF.

The J gene is TRBJ2-1, the V gene TRBV2; D unclear. This CDR3 has 11 residues. V lost 7 bases, J lost 5 bases, and 6 bases lay in between. CDR1 is SNHLY, CDR2 FYNNEI, per germline. The CDR3 region is CASMFNNEQFF. CDR3 DNA: TGTGCCAGCATGTTCAACAATGAGCAGTTCTTC.

This sequence joins TRBV11-2 and TRBJ2-7; 7 nucleotides align to TRBD1. This CDR3 region has 15 residues. Trimming removed 5 bases from V and 5 bases from J; junction bases left unmatched: 12. Germline assignment: CDR1 SGHAT and CDR2 FQNNGV. CDR3 sequence reads: CASSPDRATWHEQYF. The CDR3 coding sequence is TGTGCCAGCAGCCCAGACAGGGCTACATGGCACGAGCAGTACTTC.

J is TRBJ2-5 and V is TRBV3-1 (or the pseudogene TRBV3-2); D may be TRBD1 (5 bases). The CDR3 covers 14 residues. Deletions cut 4 bases from V and 5 bases from J, with 14 bases between. Germline CDR1 and CDR2: LGHDT and YNNKEL (reference sequence). CDR3 protein: CASSRTSLWETQYF. For the CDR3, the DNA is TGTGCCAGCAGCCGGACATCTCTATGGGAGACCCAGTACTTC.

The rearrangement uses TRBV12-3 or TRBV12-4 and TRBJ2-2; TRBD2 is a possible D gene (5 bases). V gave up 7 bases and J gave up 6 bases, with 12 bases separating them. The CDR3 is 13 residues long. The CDR3 nucleotides are TGTGCCAGCACCCCTAGCTTGCCCGGGGAGCTGTTTTTT. It yields the protein CASTPSLPGELFF.

Concerning this clone: The junction departs from germline at one end; a sequencing error may be responsible. This chain connects TRBV5-5 to TRBJ1-6; 8 nucleotides match TRBD1. There are 16 residues in the CDR3. The germline CDR1 and CDR2 sequences are SGHKS and YYEKEE (reference sequence). CDR3 amino acids: CASLTSGDRNNSSLHF. The CDR3 nucleotides read TGTGCCAGCCTGACCAGCGGGGACAGGAATAATTCATCCCTCCACTTT.

The rearrangement uses TRBV2 and TRBJ1-6; D gene uncertain. CDR1 and CDR2 (germline): SNHLY, FYNNEI. V lost 8 bases and J lost 3, with 8 bases in between. The CDR3 is 13 residues long. CDR3 sequence: CASRRDYNSPLHF. The CDR3 nucleotides are TGTGCCAGCCGCCGCGACTATAATTCACCCCTCCACTTT.

V gene TRBV6-5 combines with J gene TRBJ2-3, with D possibly matching TRBD1 (5 bases). The germline V gene encodes CDR1 MNHEY and CDR2 SVGAGI. Between the trimmed V and J ends, which lost 0 bases and 6 bases, there was a span of 13 bases. The CDR3 is 15 amino acids. Here the CDR3 DNA reads TGTGCCAGCAGTTACTCGAAGGGGCACTTGGATACGCAGTATTTT. Translation: CASSYSKGHLDTQYF.